The following is a T cell receptor beta chain sequence with its context. The table came from immunoSEQ multiplex PCR; TCRdb's copy has only in-frame clones and leaves some out. The sample yields approximately 190,000 clones, 91% seen once. The sample comes from a study of control samples from healthy donors and cancer patients. CDR3 length: 19 amino acids. The junction had 17 bases not matched to a gene; V was cut back by 6 bases and J by 0 bases. Germline assignment: CDR1 LNHDA and CDR2 SQIVND (reference sequence). The clonotype was recovered from a man between 25 and 39 years old in good health. The sample consisted of blood. V is TRBV19 and J is TRBJ1-5; 7 bases are shared with TRBD1. The CDR3 loop is CASSIGQDFRHYSNQPQHF. The CDR3, as DNA: TGTGCCAGTAGCATTGGACAGGACTTTAGACACTATAGCAATCAGCCCCAGCATTTT.